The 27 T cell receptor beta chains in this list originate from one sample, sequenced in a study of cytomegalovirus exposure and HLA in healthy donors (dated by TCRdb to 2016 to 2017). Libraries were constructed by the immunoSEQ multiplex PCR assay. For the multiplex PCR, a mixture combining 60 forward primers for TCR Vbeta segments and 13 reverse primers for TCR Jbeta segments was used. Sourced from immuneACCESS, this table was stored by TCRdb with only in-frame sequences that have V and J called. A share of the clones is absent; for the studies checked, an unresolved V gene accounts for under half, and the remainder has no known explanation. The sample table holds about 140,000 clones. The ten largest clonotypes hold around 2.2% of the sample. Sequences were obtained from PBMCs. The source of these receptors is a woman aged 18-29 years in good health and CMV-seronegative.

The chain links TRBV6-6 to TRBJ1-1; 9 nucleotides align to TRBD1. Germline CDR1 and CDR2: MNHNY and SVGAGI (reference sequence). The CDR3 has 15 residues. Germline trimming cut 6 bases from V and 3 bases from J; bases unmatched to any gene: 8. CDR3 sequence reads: CASSAPGQGDTEAFF. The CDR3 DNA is TGTGCCAGCAGCGCTCCGGGACAGGGCGACACTGAAGCTTTCTTT.

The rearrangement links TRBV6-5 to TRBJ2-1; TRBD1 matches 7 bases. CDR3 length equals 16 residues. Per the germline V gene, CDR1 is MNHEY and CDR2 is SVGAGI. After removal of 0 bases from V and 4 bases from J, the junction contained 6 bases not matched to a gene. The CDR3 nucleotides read TGTGCCAGCAGTTACTCAATTCGACAGGGATACAATGAGCAGTTCTTC. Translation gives CASSYSIRQGYNEQFF.

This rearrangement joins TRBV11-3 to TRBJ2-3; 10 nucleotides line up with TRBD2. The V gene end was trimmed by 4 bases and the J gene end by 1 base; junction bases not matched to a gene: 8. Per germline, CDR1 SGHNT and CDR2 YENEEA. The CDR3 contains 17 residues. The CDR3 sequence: CASSSGSGGVGTDTQYF. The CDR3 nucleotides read TGTGCCAGCAGCTCGGGGAGCGGGGGGGTAGGCACAGATACGCAGTATTTT.

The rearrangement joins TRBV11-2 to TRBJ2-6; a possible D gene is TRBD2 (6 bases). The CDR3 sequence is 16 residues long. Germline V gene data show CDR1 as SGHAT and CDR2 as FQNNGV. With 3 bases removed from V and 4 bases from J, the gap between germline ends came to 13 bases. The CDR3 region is CASSFYLASGANVLTF. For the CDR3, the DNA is TGTGCCAGCAGCTTCTACCTAGCGTCGGGGGCCAACGTCCTGACTTTC.

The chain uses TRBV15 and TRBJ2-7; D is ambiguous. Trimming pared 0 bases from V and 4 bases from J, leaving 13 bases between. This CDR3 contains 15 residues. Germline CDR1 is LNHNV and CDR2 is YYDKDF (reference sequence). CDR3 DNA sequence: TGTGCCACCAGCAGAGATCACGGCAGGCCTTACGAGCAGTACTTC. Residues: CATSRDHGRPYEQYF.

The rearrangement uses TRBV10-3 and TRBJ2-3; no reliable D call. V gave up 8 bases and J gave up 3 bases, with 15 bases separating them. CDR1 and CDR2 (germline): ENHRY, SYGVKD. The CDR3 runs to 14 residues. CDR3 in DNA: TGTGCCATCGGCCAGCGAGAGGTTACAGATACGCAGTATTTT. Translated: CAIGQREVTDTQYF.

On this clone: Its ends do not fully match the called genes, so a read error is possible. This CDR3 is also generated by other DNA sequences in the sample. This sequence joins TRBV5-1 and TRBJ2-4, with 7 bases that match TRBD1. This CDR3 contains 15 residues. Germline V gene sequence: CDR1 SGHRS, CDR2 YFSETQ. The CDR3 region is CASSPLDRLKNIQYF. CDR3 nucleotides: TGTGCCAGCAGCCCCTTGGACAGGCTCAAAAACATTCAGTACTTC.

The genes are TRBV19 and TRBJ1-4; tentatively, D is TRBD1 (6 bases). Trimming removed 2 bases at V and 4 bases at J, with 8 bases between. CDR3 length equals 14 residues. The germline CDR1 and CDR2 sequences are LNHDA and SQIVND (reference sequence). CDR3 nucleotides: TGTGCCAGTAGTATAACAGGGAGTAATGAAAAACTGTTTTTT. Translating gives CASSITGSNEKLFF.

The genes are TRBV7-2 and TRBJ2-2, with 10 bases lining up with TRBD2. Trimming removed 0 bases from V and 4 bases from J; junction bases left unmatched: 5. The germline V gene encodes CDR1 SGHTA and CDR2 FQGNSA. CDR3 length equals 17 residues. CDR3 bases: TGTGCCAGCAGCTTAGCTCTGGGACTAGCGACCACCGGGGAGCTGTTTTTT. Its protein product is CASSLALGLATTGELFF.

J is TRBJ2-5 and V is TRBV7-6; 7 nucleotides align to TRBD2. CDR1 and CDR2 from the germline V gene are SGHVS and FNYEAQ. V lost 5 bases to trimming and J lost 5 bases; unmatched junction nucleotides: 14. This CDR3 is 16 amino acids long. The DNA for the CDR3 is TGTGCCAGCAGCCAGGGCGGGGGATGGGGAGGGGAGACCCAGTACTTC. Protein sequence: CASSQGGGWGGETQYF.

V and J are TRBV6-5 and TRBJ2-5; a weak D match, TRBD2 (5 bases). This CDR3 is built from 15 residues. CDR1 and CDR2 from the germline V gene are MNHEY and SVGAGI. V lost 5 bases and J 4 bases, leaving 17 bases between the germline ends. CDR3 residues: CASSRPPGMGETQYF. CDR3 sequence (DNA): TGTGCCAGCAGTCGACCCCCGGGGATGGGAGAGACCCAGTACTTC.

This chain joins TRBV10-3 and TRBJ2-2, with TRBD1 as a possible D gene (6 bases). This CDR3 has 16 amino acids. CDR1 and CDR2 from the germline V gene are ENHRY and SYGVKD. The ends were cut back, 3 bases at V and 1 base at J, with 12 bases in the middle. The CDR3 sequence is CAISEITGMNTGELFF. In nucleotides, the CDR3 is TGTGCCATCAGTGAAATTACAGGGATGAACACCGGGGAGCTGTTTTTT.

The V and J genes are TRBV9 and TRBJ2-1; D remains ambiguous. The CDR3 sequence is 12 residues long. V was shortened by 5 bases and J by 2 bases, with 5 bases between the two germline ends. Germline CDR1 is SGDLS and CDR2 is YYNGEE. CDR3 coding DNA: TGTGCCAGCAGTCCCACCTACAATGAGCAGTTCTTC. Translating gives CASSPTYNEQFF. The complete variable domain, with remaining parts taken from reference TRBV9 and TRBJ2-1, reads DSGVTQTPKHLITATGQRVTLRCSPRSGDLSVYWYQQSLDQGLQFLIQYYNGEERAKGNILERFSAQQFPDLHSELNLSSLELGDSALYFCASSPTYNEQFFGPGTRLTVL.

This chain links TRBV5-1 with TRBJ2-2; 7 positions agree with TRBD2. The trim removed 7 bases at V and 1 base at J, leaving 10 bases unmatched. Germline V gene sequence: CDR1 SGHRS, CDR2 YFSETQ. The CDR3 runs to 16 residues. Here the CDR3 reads CASRPAERGNTGELFF. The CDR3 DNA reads TGCGCCAGCCGCCCGGCGGAGCGGGGGAACACCGGGGAGCTGTTTTTT.

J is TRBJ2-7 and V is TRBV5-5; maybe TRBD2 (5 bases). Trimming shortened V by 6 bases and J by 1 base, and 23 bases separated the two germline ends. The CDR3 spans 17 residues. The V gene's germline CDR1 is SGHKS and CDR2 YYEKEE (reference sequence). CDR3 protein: CASTLLRVAPRSYEQYV. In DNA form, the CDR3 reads TGTGCCAGCACCCTCCTCCGTGTAGCGCCGAGGTCCTACGAGCAGTACGTC.

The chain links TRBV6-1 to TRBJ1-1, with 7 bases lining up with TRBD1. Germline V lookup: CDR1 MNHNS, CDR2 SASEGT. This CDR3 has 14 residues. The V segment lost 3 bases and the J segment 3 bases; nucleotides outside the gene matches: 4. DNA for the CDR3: TGTGCCAGCAGTGATAGGGGGCCGCACACTGAAGCTTTCTTT. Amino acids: CASSDRGPHTEAFF.

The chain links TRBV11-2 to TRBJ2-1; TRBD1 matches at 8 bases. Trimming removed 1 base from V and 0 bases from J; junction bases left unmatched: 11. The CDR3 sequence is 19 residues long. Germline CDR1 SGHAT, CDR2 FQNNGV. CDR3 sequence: CASSLAGGWAGVSYNEQFF. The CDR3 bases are TGTGCCAGCAGCTTAGCAGGGGGCTGGGCGGGTGTCTCCTACAATGAGCAGTTCTTC.

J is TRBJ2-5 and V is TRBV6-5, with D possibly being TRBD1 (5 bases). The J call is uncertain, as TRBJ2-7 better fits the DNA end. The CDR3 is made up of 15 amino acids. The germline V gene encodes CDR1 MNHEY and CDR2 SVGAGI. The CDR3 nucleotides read TGTGCCAGCAGTACAGGAGCTAAAACCCCCTACGAGCAGTACTTC. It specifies CASSTGAKTPYEQYF.

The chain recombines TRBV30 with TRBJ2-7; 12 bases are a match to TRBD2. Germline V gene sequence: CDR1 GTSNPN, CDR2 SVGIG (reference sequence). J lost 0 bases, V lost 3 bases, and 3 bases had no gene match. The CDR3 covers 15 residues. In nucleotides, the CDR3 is TGTGCCTGGAGCGGGACTAGCGGGTACTCCTACGAGCAGTACTTC. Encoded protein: CAWSGTSGYSYEQYF.

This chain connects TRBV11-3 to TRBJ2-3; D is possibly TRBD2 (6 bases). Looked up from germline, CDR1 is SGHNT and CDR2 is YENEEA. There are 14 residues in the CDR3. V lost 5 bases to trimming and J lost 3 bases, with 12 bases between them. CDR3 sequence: CASSLGGVTDTQYF. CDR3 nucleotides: TGTGCCAGCAGCCTCGGAGGGGTGACAGATACGCAGTATTTT.

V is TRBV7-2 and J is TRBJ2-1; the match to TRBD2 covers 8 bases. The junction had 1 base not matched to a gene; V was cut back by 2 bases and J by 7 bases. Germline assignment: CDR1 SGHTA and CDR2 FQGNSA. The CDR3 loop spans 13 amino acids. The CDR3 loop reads CASSLSGSNEQFF. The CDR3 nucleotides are TGTGCCAGCAGCTTAAGCGGGAGTAATGAGCAGTTCTTC. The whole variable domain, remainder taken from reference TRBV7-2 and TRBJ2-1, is GAGVSQSPSNKVTEKGKDVELRCDPISGHTALYWYRQSLGQGLEFLIYFQGNSAPDKSGLPSDRFSAERTGGSVSTLTIQRTQQEDSAVYLCASSLSGSNEQFFGPGTRLTVL.

CDR3 sequence (DNA): TGTGCCAGCAGAAACGGACAGGGAGGAACCGGGGAGCTGTTTTTT. Translation: CASRNGQGGTGELFF. The genes are TRBV2 and TRBJ2-2; 8 nucleotides align to TRBD1. This CDR3 is built from 15 residues. Germline V gene sequence: CDR1 SNHLY, CDR2 FYNNEI. V shed 6 bases and J 5 bases; nucleotides not matched to a gene: 8.

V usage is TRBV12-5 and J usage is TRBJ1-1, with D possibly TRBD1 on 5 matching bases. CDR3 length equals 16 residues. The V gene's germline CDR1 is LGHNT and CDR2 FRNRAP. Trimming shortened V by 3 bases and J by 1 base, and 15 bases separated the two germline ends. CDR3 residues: CASGFLVFGGNTEAFF. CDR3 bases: TGTGCTAGTGGTTTTCTAGTGTTCGGGGGGAACACTGAAGCTTTCTTT.

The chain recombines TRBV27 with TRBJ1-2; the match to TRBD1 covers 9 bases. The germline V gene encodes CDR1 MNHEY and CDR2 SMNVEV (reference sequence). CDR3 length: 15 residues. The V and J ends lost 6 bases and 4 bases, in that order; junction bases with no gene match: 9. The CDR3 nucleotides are TGTGCCAGCAGCTCCGAGGGACAGGGCTTCTATGGCTACACCTTC. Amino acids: CASSSEGQGFYGYTF.

CDR3 region: CASSVTSKISDKNIQYF. CDR3 coding DNA: TGTGCCAGTAGTGTGACTAGTAAGATCAGTGACAAAAACATTCAGTACTTC. This chain connects TRBV19 to TRBJ2-4; TRBD2 might be the D (6 bases). Between the trimmed V and J ends, which lost 5 bases and 3 bases, there was a span of 20 bases. Looked up from germline, CDR1 is LNHDA and CDR2 is SQIVND (reference sequence). The CDR3 contains 17 residues. The whole variable domain, remainder taken from reference TRBV19 and TRBJ2-4, is DGGITQSPKYLFRKEGQNVTLSCEQNLNHDAMYWYRQDPGQGLRLIYYSQIVNDFQKGDIAEGYSVSREKKESFPLTVTSAQKNPTAFYLCASSVTSKISDKNIQYFGAGTRLSVL.

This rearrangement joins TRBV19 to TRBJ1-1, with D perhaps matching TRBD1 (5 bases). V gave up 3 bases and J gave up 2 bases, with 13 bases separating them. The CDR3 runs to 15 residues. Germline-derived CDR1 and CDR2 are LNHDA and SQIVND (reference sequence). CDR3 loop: CASSISRDYNTEAFF. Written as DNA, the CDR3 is TGTGCCAGTAGTATCTCGAGGGACTACAACACTGAAGCTTTCTTT.

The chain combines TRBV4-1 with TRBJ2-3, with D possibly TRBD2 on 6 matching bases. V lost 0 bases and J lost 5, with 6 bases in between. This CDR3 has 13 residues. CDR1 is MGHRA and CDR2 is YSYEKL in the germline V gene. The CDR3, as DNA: TGCGCCAGCAGCCAAGAGGGGGGAGATACGCAGTATTTT. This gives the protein CASSQEGGDTQYF.